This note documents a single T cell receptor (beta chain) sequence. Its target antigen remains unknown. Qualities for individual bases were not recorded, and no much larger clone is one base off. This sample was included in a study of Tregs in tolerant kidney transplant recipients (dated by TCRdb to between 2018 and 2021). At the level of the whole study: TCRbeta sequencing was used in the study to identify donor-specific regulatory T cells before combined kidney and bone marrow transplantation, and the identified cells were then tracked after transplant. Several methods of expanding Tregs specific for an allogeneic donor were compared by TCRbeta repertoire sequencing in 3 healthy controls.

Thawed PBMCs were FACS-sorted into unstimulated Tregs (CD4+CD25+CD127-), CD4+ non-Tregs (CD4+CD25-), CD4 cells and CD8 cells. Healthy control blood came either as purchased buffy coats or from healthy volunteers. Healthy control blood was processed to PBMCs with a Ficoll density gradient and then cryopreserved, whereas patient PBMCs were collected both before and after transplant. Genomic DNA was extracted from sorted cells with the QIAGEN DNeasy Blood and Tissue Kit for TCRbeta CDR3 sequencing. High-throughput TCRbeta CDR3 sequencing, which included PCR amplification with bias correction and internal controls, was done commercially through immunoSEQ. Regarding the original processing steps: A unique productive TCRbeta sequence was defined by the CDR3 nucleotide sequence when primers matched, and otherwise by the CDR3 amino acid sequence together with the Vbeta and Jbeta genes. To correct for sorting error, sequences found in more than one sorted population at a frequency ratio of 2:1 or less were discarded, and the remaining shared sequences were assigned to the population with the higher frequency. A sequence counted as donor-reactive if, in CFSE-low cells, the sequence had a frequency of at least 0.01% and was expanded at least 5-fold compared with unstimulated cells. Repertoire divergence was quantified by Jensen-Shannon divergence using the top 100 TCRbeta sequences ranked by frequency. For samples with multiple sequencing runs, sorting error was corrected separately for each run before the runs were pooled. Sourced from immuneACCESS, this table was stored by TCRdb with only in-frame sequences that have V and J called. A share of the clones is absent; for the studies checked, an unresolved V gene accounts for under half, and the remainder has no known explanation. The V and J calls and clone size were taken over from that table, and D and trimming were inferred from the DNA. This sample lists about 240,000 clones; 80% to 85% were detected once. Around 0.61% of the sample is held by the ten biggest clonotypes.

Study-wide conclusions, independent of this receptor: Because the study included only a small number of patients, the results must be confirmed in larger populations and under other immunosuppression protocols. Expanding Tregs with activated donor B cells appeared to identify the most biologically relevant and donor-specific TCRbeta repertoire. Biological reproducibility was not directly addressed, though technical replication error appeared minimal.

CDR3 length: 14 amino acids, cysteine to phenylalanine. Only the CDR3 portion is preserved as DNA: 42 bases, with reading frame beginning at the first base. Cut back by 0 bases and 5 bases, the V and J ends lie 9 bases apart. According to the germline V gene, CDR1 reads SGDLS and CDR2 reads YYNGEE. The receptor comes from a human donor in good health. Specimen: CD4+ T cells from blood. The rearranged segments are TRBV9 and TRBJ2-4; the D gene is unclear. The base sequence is TGTGCCAGCAGCGTAGGGAGTAGCCAAAACATTCAGTACTTC. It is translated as CASSVGSSQNIQYF.